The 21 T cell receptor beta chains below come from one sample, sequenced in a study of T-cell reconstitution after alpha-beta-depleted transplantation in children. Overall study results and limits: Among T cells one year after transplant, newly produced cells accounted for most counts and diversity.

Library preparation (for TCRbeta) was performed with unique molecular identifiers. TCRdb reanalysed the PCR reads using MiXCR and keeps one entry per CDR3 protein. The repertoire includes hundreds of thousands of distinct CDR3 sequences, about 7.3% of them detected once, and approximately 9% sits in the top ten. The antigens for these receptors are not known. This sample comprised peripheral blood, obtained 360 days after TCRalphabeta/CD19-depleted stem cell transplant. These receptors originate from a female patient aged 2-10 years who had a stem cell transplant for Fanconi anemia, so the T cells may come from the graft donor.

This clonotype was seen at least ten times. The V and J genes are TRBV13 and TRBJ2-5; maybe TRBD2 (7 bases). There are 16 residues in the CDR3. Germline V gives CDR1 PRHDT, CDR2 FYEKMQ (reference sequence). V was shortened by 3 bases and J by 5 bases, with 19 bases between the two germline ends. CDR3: CASSLKRGLRGETQYF. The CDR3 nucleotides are TGTGCCAGCAGCTTGAAGCGGGGCCTCAGGGGTGAGACCCAGTACTTC.

The CDR3 reads CASSEIGGPDYEQYF. CDR3 sequence (DNA): TGTGCCAGCAGTGAGATCGGGGGGCCCGACTACGAGCAGTACTTC. This sequence joins TRBV2 and TRBJ2-7; possible D gene TRBD2, 7 bases. With 3 bases removed from V and 3 bases from J, the gap between germline ends came to 15 bases. CDR1 and CDR2 (germline): SNHLY, FYNNEI. This CDR3 spans 15 amino acids.

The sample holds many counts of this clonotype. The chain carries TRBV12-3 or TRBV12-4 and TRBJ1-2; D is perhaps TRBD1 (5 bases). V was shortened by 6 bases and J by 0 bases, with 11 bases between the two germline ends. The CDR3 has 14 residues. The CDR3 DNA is TGTGCCAGCAGGGAGGACACCTCTAACTATGGCTACACCTTC. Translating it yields CASREDTSNYGYTF.

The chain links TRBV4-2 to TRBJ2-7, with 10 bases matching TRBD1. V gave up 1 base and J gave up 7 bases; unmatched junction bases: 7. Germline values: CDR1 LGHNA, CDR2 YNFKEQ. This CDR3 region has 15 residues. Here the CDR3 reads CASSQGGTGVQEQYF. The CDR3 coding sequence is TGTGCCAGCAGCCAAGGCGGGACAGGGGTGCAGGAGCAGTACTTC.

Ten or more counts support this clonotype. The DNA of the CDR3 is TGCGCCAGCAGCTTGGCAGGGAGAGATGGCTACACCTTC. Translated, it gives CASSLAGRDGYTF. The chain carries TRBV5-1 and TRBJ1-2; maybe TRBD1 (5 bases). The CDR3 has 13 residues. V was pared by 0 bases and J by 6 bases, with 9 bases between. In germline, CDR1 is SGHRS, CDR2 YFSETQ.

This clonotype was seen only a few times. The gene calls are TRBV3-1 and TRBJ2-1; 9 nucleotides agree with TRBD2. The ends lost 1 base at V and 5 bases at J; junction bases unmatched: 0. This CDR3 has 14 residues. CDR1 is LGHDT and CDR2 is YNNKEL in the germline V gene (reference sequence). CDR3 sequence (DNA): TGTGCCAGCAGCCAAGGACTAGCGGACAATGAGCAGTTCTTC. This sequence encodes CASSQGLADNEQFF.

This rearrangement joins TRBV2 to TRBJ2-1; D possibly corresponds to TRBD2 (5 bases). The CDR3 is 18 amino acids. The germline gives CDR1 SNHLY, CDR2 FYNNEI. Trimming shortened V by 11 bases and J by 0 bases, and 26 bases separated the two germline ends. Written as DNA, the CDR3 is TGTGCCTTCAGCATCCGAGGGAAGCTCCGGAGCTCCTACAATGAGCAGTTCTTC. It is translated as CAFSIRGKLRSSYNEQFF.

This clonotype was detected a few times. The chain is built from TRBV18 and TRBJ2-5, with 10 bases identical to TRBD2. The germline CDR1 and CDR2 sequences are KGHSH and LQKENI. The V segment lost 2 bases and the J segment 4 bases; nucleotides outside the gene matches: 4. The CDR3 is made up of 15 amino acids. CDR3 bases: TGTGCCAGCTCACCATCGGCTAGCGGGAGAGAGACCCAGTACTTC. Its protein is CASSPSASGRETQYF. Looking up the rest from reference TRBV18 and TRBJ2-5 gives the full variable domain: NAGVMQNPRHLVRRRGQEARLRCSPMKGHSHVYWYRQLPEEGLKFMVYLQKENIIDESGMPKERFSAEFPKEGPSILRIQQVVRGDSAAYFCASSPSASGRETQYFGPGTRLLVL.

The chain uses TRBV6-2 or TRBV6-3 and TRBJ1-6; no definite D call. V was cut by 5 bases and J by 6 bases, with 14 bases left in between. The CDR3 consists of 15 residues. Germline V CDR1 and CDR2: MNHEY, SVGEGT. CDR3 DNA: TGTGCCAGCAGTCGGTGGACTGTAACTAATTCACCCCTCCACTTT. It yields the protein CASSRWTVTNSPLHF.

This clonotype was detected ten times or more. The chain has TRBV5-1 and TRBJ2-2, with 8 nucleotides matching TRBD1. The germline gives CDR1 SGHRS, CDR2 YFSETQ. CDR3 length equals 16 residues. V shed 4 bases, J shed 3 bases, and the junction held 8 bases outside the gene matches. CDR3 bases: TGCGCCAGCAGCCCGATGACAGGGGAGGACACCGGGGAGCTGTTTTTT. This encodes CASSPMTGEDTGELFF.

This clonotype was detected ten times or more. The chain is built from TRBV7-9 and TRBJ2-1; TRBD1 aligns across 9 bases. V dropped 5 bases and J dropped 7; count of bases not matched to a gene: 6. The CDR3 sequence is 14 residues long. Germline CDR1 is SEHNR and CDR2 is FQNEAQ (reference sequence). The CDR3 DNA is TGTGCCAGCAGCACGACAGGGGGTGGGAATGAGCAGTTCTTC. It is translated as CASSTTGGGNEQFF. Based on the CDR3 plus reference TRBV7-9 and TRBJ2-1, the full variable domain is DTGVSQNPRHKITKRGQNVTFRCDPISEHNRLYWYRQTLGQGPEFLTYFQNEAQLEKSRLLSDRFSAERPKGSFSTLEIQRTEQGDSAMYLCASSTTGGGNEQFFGPGTRLTVL.

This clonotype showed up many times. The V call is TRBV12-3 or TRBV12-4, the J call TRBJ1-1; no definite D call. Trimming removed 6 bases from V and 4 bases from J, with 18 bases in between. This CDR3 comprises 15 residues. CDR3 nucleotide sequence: TGTGCCAGCAGCTCCGACTCTCTCTGGGGCACTGAAGCTTTCTTT. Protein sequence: CASSSDSLWGTEAFF.

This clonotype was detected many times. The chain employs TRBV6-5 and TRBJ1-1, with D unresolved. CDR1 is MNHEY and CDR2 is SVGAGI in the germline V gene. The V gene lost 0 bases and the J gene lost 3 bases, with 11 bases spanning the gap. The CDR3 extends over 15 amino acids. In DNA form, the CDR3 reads TGTGCCAGCAGTTACTCGGGAGCGGGGTACACTGAAGCTTTCTTT. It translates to CASSYSGAGYTEAFF.

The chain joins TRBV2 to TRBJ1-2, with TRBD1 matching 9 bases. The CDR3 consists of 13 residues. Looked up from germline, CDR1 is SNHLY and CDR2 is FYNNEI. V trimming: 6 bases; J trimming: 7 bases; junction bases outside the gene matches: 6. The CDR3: CASRSGTGIGYTF. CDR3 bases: TGTGCCAGCAGATCCGGGACAGGGATTGGCTACACCTTC.

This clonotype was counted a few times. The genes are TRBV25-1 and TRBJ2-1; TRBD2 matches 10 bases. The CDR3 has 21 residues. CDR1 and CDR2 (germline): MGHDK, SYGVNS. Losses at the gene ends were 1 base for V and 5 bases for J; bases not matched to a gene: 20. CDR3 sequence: CASSESIEREGVFYGHNEQFF. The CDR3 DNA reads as TGTGCCAGCAGTGAATCTATCGAGCGGGAGGGAGTTTTTTACGGACACAATGAGCAGTTCTTC.

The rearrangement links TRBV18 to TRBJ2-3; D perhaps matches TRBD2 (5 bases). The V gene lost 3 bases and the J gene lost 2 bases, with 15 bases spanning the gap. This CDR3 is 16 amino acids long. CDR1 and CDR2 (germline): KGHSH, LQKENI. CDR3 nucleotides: TGTGCCAGCTCACCTCTCGGTTACGGGAACACAGATACGCAGTATTTT. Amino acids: CASSPLGYGNTDTQYF. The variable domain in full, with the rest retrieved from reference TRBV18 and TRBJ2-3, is NAGVMQNPRHLVRRRGQEARLRCSPMKGHSHVYWYRQLPEEGLKFMVYLQKENIIDESGMPKERFSAEFPKEGPSILRIQQVVRGDSAAYFCASSPLGYGNTDTQYFGPGTRLTVL.

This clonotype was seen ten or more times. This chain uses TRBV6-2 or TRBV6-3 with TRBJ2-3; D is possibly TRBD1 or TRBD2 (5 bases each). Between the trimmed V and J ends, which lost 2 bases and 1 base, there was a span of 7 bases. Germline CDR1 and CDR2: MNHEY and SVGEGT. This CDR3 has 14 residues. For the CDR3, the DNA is TGTGCCAGCAGTTACAGGGACCGCACAGATACGCAGTATTTT. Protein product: CASSYRDRTDTQYF.

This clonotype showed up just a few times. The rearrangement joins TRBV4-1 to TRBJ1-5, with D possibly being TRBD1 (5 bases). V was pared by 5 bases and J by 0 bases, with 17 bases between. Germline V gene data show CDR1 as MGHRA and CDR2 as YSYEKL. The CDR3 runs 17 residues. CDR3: CASSSQGSTYSNQPQHF. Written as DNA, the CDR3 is TGCGCCAGCAGCAGCCAGGGCAGTACTTATAGCAATCAGCCCCAGCATTTT.

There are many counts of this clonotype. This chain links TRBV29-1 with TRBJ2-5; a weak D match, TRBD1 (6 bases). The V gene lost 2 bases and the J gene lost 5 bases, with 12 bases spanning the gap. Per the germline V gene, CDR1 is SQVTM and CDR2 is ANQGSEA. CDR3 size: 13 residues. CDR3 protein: CSVEINRAETQYF. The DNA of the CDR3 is TGCAGCGTTGAAATAAACAGGGCGGAGACCCAGTACTTC. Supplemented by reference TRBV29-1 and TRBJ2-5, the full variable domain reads SAVISQKPSRDICQRGTSLTIQCQVDSQVTMMFWYRQQPGQSLTLIATANQGSEATYESGFVIDKFPISRPNLTFSTLTVSNMSPEDSSIYLCSVEINRAETQYFGPGTRLLVL.

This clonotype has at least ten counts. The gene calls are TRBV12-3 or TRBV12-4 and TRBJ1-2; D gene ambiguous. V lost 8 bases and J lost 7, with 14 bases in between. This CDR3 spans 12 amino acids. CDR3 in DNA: TGTGCCAGCTTAGGAACGGAGTTTGGCTACACCTTC. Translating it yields CASLGTEFGYTF.

DNA for the CDR3: TGCAGTGCTAACCGACAGGGGGAGGCCTACGAGCAGTACGTC. This translates into CSANRQGEAYEQYV. V gene TRBV20-1 combines with J gene TRBJ2-7, with TRBD1 matching 9 bases. V shed 4 bases and J 2 bases; nucleotides not matched to a gene: 6. This CDR3 is 14 amino acids long. Germline V gives CDR1 DFQATT, CDR2 SNEGSKA (reference sequence).